This T cell receptor beta chain was profiled in a study of blood T cells in healthy people across ages (dated by TCRdb to the mid-2010s). At the level of the whole study: In model experiments, template switching captured roughly one uniquely barcoded TCR beta cDNA molecule for every two T cells. Age-related changes in TCR beta repertoire diversity were measured in the study by deep sequencing normalized with unique cDNA molecular identifiers. Four age groups were formed from the donors: young (average 16 years), middle-aged (approximately 40), aged (approximately 60) and long-lived (about 80). To avoid experimental bias, donors of different ages were randomly spread across the sequencing lanes. For two donors (one aged 18 to 30 and one aged 80 or older), the study analyzed two additional independent replicas of 1 million unique cDNA reads from the same blood draw.

The CDR3 has 14 amino acids, counting the end cysteine and phenylalanine. Only the CDR3 DNA stays, 42 bases, in frame from base 1. As encoded in the germline V gene, CDR1 is SQVTM while CDR2 is ANQGSEA. Donors were 30 to 45 systemically healthy Caucasian individuals from Russia aged roughly 6 to 90 years. Roughly 11 milliliters of peripheral blood were drawn from each donor into EDTA-treated Vacutainer tubes. Ficoll-Paque density-gradient centrifugation was used to isolate PBMCs, with at least 6 million obtained per sample. Trizol reagent was used to extract total RNA from PBMCs, with at least 5.5 micrograms per sample. Naive CD45RAhigh/CD27high T cell percentages were measured by flow cytometry on a PBMC aliquot from every donor. Overall results and qualifications from the work: The long-lived group showed more naive CD4+ T cells, fewer expanded clones and increased TCR diversity than the aged group, suggesting age selection. Because donor CMV infection status was unknown, age-related changes in expanded clonotypes were potentially confounded. Observed TCR beta diversity per million T cells fell roughly linearly with age, and a significant reduction was already apparent by age around 40. Total diversity estimates from one million sequenced T cells were considered lower bounds and underestimates. Conclusive comparison of naive and antigen-experienced compartments was prevented by the profiling of bulk unsorted PBMCs. A strong correlation was found between observed TCR beta diversity and the percentage of naive T cells measured by flow cytometry.

Library creation used 5' RACE. Sequencer: Illumina HiSeq 2500. A second PCR of roughly 7 to 11 cycles was performed with a sample-barcoded 5' primer and a J-beta primer mix. A unique molecular identifier was introduced onto each TCR beta cDNA molecule by a template-switch 5' adaptor carrying 12 random nucleotides. Each sample yielded at least 2.5 million CDR3-containing paired-end reads. First-strand cDNA synthesis was performed from all RNA using the Mint cDNA synthesis kit, with priming by a TRBC-specific oligonucleotide. All cDNA was treated with uracil-DNA glycosylase and then went through a first 18-cycle PCR with the universal primers M1SS and BC2_uni_R. Concerning the study's data processing: For normalization, 1 million high-quality reads were randomly selected from each sample, with every read carrying a distinct molecular identifier. Instead of being binned into consensus sequences, reads that shared molecular identifiers were thrown out. MiTCR, set to a Q25 quality threshold and the strictest error-elimination algorithm, was used for CDR3 identification, clonotype clustering and error correction. A nonparametric unseen species model with Euler transformation was used to estimate a lower bound on total TCR beta diversity. In-frame beta chains were kept once TCRdb had trimmed the public reads at Q25 with fastp and called clones with MiXCR. Entries are consolidated by CDR3 protein sequence, retaining the most common genes and DNA. The V and J calls come from TCRdb's annotation, not from the publication. This sample is represented by about 1.7 million distinct CDR3 sequences; roughly 28% of them were singletons. The ten top clones hold 7.7% of the sample.

In regard to this clonotype: This receptor's antigen is unknown. This may arise from a read error, as a much more abundant clone is one base away.

Input material: blood. The chain links TRBV29-1 with TRBJ2-1, with 8 bases matching TRBD1. The TCR sequence derives from a woman aged 30 to 39 in good health. The CDR3 is CSVLSDRADNGQFF. The DNA reads TGCAGCGTTCTCTCGGACAGGGCAGACAATGGGCAGTTCTTC.